This TCR beta chain was captured by sequencing in a study of shared clonotypes between healthy human individuals. Trimming at V came to 4 bases and at J to 4 bases, leaving 3 bases not matched to a gene. The CDR3 sequence is 14 residues long. Per germline, CDR1 SGHVS and CDR2 FNYEAQ. Many counts were recorded for this clone. Participating donors were healthy, HIV-negative adults free of recent acute infections or vaccinations. Sequenced by immunoSEQ multiplex PCR; TCRdb stores in-frame clones only, minus some. Counted here are roughly 480,000 clones, approximately 79% occurring once; the ten biggest clones make up around 12%.

The chain couples TRBV7-6 to TRBJ1-4, with TRBD1 matching over 7 bases. The receptor was derived from a woman aged 40-49 years in good health. Some clones in this sample may be carry-over from other donors' samples. The sample was PBMCs. The CDR3 sequence is CASSSGQFNEKLFF. The DNA for the CDR3 is TGTGCCAGCAGCTCGGGACAGTTTAATGAAAAACTGTTTTTT.